This entry features one T cell receptor (beta chain) sequence. Its target is unknown. Clones were sequenced by immunoSEQ multiplex PCR, and TCRdb holds only the in-frame ones, with some missing. The sample lists about 510,000 clones; 79% were seen once. These data are taken from a study of shared clonotypes between healthy human individuals. General observations from the study: Clonotype sharing among the donors was expected to vary with sequencing depth.

Per germline, CDR1 SGHRS and CDR2 YFSETQ. This CDR3 contains 15 residues. V lost 0 bases and J lost 5; bases outside the gene matches: 6. The sample comprised PBMCs. The chain joins TRBV5-1 to TRBJ2-5, with 8 nucleotides matching TRBD2. The clonotype comes from a woman aged 40 to 50 in good health. Some clones in this sample may be carry-over from other donors' samples. The CDR3 bases are TGCGCCAGCAGCTTGGTCGGGAGGGATGAGGAGACCCAGTACTTC. Protein sequence: CASSLVGRDEETQYF.